The rows below give T cell receptor beta chains drawn from one sample of a study of vaccination effects on CD4 cells after COVID-19. Their antigens remain unidentified. This table comes from immunoSEQ multiplex PCR, and its TCRdb copy is limited to in-frame clones, with some not included. The profile covers tens of thousands of clones, with roughly 79% appearing a single time and roughly 5.6% taken by the ten largest. The specimen comprised CD4+ T cells from PBMCs cultured with HCoV-OC43 spike peptides, sampled before COVID-19 vaccination. Source of these receptors: a human donor who received a COVID-19 vaccine. CDR3s include the opening cysteine and the closing phenylalanine or tryptophan. The D gene is left open where the match is weak. Where a row states a size, it is once, few, many or the class of an expanded clone; other rows omit it.

TRBJ2-1,TRBV20-1,-,-,CSAPPYNEQFF,TGCAGTGCCCCCCCCTACAATGAGCAGTTCTTC
TRBJ1-1,TRBV19,TRBD1,-,CASSSDRGRDTEAFF,TGTGCCAGTAGTTCGGATAGGGGGCGCGACACTGAAGCTTTCTTT
TRBJ2-1,TRBV5-4,TRBD2,-,CASSLRGGKNEQFF,TGTGCCAGCAGCTTGCGGGGGGGCAAGAATGAGCAGTTCTTC
TRBJ2-3,TRBV24-1,TRBD1,-,CATSDSTGTDTQYF,TGTGCCACCAGTGATTCGACAGGGACAGATACGCAGTATTTT
TRBJ2-5,TRBV7-9,TRBD1,-,CASSLGQGAHQETQYF,TGTGCCAGCAGCTTAGGACAGGGGGCCCACCAAGAGACCCAGTACTTC
TRBJ2-3,TRBV25-1,-,-,CASSRGDTDTQYF,TGTGCCAGCAGTAGGGGAGACACAGATACGCAGTATTTT
TRBJ2-4,TRBV21-1,-,-,CASSRRAGWEQTNIQYF,TGTGCCAGCAGCAGAAGGGCGGGGTGGGAGCAAACAAACATTCAGTACTTC
TRBJ2-5,TRBV7-9,TRBD1,once,CASSSARTGGLLTQYF,TGTGCCAGCAGCTCGGCCAGGACAGGGGGCTTGTTAACCCAGTACTTC
TRBJ1-2,TRBV24-1,-,-,CATSDFKRGSYGYTF,TGTGCCACCAGTGATTTTAAGCGGGGCTCCTATGGCTACACCTTC
TRBJ1-2,TRBV7-8,-,few,CASSLGQNYGYTF,TGTGCCAGCAGCTTAGGACAGAACTATGGCTACACCTTC
TRBJ2-1,TRBV23-1,-,-,CASSQRAPDQDHNEQFF,TGCGCCAGCAGTCAACGAGCCCCCGATCAGGACCACAATGAGCAGTTCTTC
TRBJ1-1,TRBV7-7,-,-,CASSLGLGTEAFF,TGTGCCAGCAGCTTAGGACTGGGCACTGAAGCTTTCTTT
TRBJ2-1,TRBV5-1,-,once,CASSFAGPGNEQFF,TGCGCCAGCAGCTTCGCGGGACCTGGTAATGAGCAGTTCTTC
TRBJ2-1,TRBV5-1,-,-,CASSLGQDNEQFF,TGCGCCAGCAGCTTGGGCCAGGACAATGAGCAGTTCTTC
TRBJ2-4,TRBV7-2,-,-,CASSPGAGWDIQYF,TGTGCCAGCAGTCCCGGGGCAGGGTGGGACATTCAGTACTTC
TRBJ2-3,TRBV7-9,TRBD2,-,CASSPLAGVTTDTQYF,TGTGCCAGCAGCCCCCTAGCGGGGGTTACCACAGATACGCAGTATTTT
TRBJ1-1,TRBV6-5,-,once,CASRVPGGANTEAFF,TGTGCCAGCAGGGTACCAGGAGGGGCAAACACTGAAGCTTTCTTT
TRBJ1-3,TRBV29-1,TRBD1,-,CSVRDRGDTIYF,TGCAGCGTTCGGGACAGGGGGGACACCATATATTTT
TRBJ1-2,TRBV6-6,TRBD1,few,CASSYSATGAYGYTF,TGTGCCAGCAGTTACTCAGCGACAGGGGCCTATGGCTACACCTTC
TRBJ2-2,TRBV11-3,-,-,CASSSSQDGGGELFF,TGTGCCAGCAGCTCATCACAGGACGGGGGCGGGGAGCTGTTTTTT
TRBJ2-1,TRBV24-1,-,-,CATSDRLASSYNEQFF,TGTGCCACCAGTGATCGGCTAGCGAGCTCCTACAATGAGCAGTTCTTC
TRBJ1-2,TRBV28,-,-,CASGGGSYGYTF,TGTGCCAGCGGAGGGGGTAGCTATGGCTACACCTTC
TRBJ2-1,TRBV24-1,TRBD2,-,CATSFGGSGQYNEQFF,TGTGCCACCTCCTTTGGGGGTAGCGGGCAATACAATGAGCAGTTCTTC
TRBJ2-4,TRBV10-2,TRBD1,-,CASRLDRGRGNIQYF,TGCGCCAGCAGATTGGACAGGGGAAGGGGAAACATTCAGTACTTC
TRBJ1-4,TRBV7-8,-,-,CASSLVQTEKLFF,TGTGCCAGCAGCTTAGTCCAGACCGAAAAACTGTTTTTT
TRBJ2-1,TRBV5-1,-,-,CASSLAPQYEQFF,TGCGCCAGCAGCTTGGCCCCTCAGTATGAGCAGTTCTTC
TRBJ2-3,TRBV12-3/TRBV12-4,-,-,CASSFARNTQYF,TGTGCCAGCAGTTTCGCGAGGAATACGCAGTATTTT
TRBJ2-1,TRBV5-1,-,once,CASSTGLPTYNEQFF,TGCGCCAGCAGCACGGGACTCCCCACCTACAATGAGCAGTTCTTC
TRBJ1-1,TRBV25-1,-,-,CASTQTGNTEAFF,TGTGCCAGCACTCAGACGGGTAACACTGAAGCTTTCTTT
TRBJ1-6,TRBV28,-,-,CASRDSNNSPLHF,TGTGCCAGCAGGGACAGTAATAATTCACCCCTCCACTTT
TRBJ2-3,TRBV7-2,-,-,CASSLSVADTQYF,TGTGCCAGCAGCTTATCCGTAGCAGATACGCAGTATTTT
TRBJ2-3,TRBV24-1,-,-,CATSDLGGPKGNTQYF,TGTGCCACCAGTGATTTGGGGGGGCCGAAAGGGAATACGCAGTATTTT
TRBJ1-6,TRBV3-1/TRBV3-2,TRBD1,once,CASSPTGTGRNSPLHF,TGTGCCAGCAGCCCGACTGGGACAGGAAGGAATTCACCCCTCCACTTT
TRBJ2-6,TRBV6-6,-,once,CASSKQFSGANVLTF,TGTGCCAGCAGCAAACAGTTCTCTGGGGCCAACGTCCTGACTTTC
TRBJ2-1,TRBV30,TRBD1,-,CAWSHTGAKQFF,TGTGCCTGGAGTCATACAGGGGCGAAGCAGTTCTTC
TRBJ1-5,TRBV5-6,-,-,CASSLFSGAGYNQPQHF,TGTGCCAGCAGCTTATTCTCTGGGGCAGGATACAATCAGCCCCAGCATTTT
TRBJ1-5,TRBV12-3/TRBV12-4,TRBD1,-,CASRTGNQPQHF,TGTGCCAGCAGGACAGGGAACCAGCCCCAGCATTTT
TRBJ2-2,TRBV24-1,-,-,CATSDPRQANTGELFF,TGTGCCACCAGTGACCCCCGACAGGCGAACACCGGGGAGCTGTTTTTT
TRBJ1-6,TRBV7-2,-,once,CASSLGATQSPLHF,TGTGCCAGCAGCTTAGGGGCAACCCAGAGCCCCCTCCACTTT
TRBJ2-4,TRBV6-2/TRBV6-3,-,-,CASSYSRTGNNIQYF,TGTGCCAGCAGTTACTCTCGGACGGGAAACAACATTCAGTACTTC
TRBJ2-4,TRBV6-6,-,-,CASSYAGILAKNIQYF,TGTGCCAGCAGTTACGCCGGGATTCTAGCCAAAAACATTCAGTACTTC
TRBJ2-3,TRBV4-2,TRBD1,few,CASSAGTGYIDTQYF,TGTGCCAGCAGCGCCGGGACAGGGTATATAGATACGCAGTATTTT